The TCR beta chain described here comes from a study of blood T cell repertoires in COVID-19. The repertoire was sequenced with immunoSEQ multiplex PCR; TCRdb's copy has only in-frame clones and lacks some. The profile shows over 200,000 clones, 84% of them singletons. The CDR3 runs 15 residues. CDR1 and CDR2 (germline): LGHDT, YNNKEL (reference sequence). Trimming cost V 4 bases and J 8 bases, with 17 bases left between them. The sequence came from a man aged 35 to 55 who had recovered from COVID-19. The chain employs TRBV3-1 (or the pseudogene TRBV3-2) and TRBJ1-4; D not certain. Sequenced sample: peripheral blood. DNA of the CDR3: TGTGCCAGCAGCCTACTTCCGGACTGCCGGGAAAAACTGTTTTTT. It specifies CASSLLPDCREKLFF.